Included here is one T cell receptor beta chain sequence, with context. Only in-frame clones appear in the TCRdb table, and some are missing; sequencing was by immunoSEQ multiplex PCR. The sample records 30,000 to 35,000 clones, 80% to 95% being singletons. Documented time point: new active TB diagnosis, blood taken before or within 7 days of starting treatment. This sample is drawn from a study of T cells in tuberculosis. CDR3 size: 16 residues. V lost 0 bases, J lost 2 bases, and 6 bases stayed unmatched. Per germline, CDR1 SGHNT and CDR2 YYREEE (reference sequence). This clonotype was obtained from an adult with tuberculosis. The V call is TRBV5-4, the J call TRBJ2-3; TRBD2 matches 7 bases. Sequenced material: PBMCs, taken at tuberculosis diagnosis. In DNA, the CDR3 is TGTGCCAGCAGCTTGGCCGGGCGGGGGTTCACAGATACGCAGTATTTT. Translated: CASSLAGRGFTDTQYF.